The 8 T cell receptor beta chains below come from one sample, sequenced in a study of blood T cells in healthy people across ages. The use of a sample-barcoded 5' primer and a J-beta primer mix characterized a second PCR of about 6 to 12 cycles. TCRdb independently ran MiXCR on the 5' RACE reads; one entry per CDR3 protein. Altogether approximately 690,000 distinct CDR3 sequences are present, roughly 50% being singletons, with the ten largest covering around 37%. The sample was blood. The receptors shown here come from a man aged 55-75 years in good health.

The chain has TRBV25-1 and TRBJ2-3; D could derive from TRBD1 or TRBD2 (6 bases each). The germline V gene encodes CDR1 MGHDK and CDR2 SYGVNS. The V end lost 0 bases, the J end lost 6 bases, and 16 bases lay between the germline ends. The length of the CDR3 is 16 residues. The CDR3 is CASSEYTGGEWDTQYF. In DNA, the CDR3 is TGTGCCAGCAGTGAATATACCGGGGGCGAGTGGGATACGCAGTATTTT.

This chain connects TRBV28 to TRBJ1-2; D not certain. The CDR3 covers 12 residues. Trimming shortened V by 2 bases and J by 8 bases, and 9 bases separated the two germline ends. The germline CDR1 and CDR2 sequences are MDHEN and SYDVKM. The CDR3 spells CASSLALRGYTF. Here the CDR3 DNA reads TGTGCCAGCAGTTTAGCCCTGAGAGGCTACACCTTC.

The J gene is TRBJ2-7, the V gene TRBV11-2, with a weak D call TRBD2 (7 bases). Germline V gene lookup returns CDR1 SGHAT and CDR2 FQNNGV. The CDR3 loop spans 17 amino acids. V was clipped by 1 base and J by 2 bases, with 18 bases between them. The CDR3 sequence is CASSLVAGAGLTYEQYF. For the CDR3, the DNA is TGTGCCAGCAGCTTAGTGGCGGGGGCGGGCCTTACCTACGAGCAGTACTTC.

V gene TRBV20-1 combines with J gene TRBJ2-7; 9 bases are a match to TRBD2. Trimming took 0 bases from V and 2 from J; bases not matched to a gene: 5. CDR3 length equals 15 residues. Germline CDR1 and CDR2: DFQATT and SNEGSKA (reference sequence). Here the CDR3 DNA reads TGCAGTGCTAGAGACCTAGCGGGGAGAGCCTACGAGCAGTACTTC. Amino acids: CSARDLAGRAYEQYF.

This clonotype showed up many times. The V call is TRBV20-1, the J call TRBJ1-6, with no clear D. Germline loops: CDR1 DFQATT, CDR2 SNEGSKA (reference sequence). V lost 3 bases, J lost 3 bases, and 12 bases lay in between. The CDR3 runs 15 residues. The CDR3 spells CSARRSGHYNSPLHF. The DNA for the CDR3 is TGCAGTGCTAGGAGGTCCGGGCACTATAATTCACCCCTCCACTTT.

The V gene is TRBV29-1, the J gene TRBJ2-3; 8 bases are a match to TRBD2. The CDR3 consists of 15 residues. The germline V gene encodes CDR1 SQVTM and CDR2 ANQGSEA. Losses at the gene ends were 3 bases for V and 4 bases for J; bases not matched to a gene: 9. The CDR3 region is CSVEAIAGWADTQYF. CDR3 nucleotide sequence: TGCAGCGTTGAGGCGATAGCGGGGTGGGCAGATACGCAGTATTTT.

V usage is TRBV7-2 and J usage is TRBJ1-2, with TRBD1 as a possible D gene (5 bases). CDR1 and CDR2 (germline): SGHTA, FQGNSA. Trimming cost V 1 base and J 4 bases, with 16 bases left between them. The CDR3 spans 16 residues. In nucleotides, the CDR3 is TGTGCCAGCAGCTTAGATCCGGGACGGATGCTCTATGGCTACACCTTC. Its protein is CASSLDPGRMLYGYTF.

The chain recombines TRBV12-3 or TRBV12-4 with TRBJ2-3, with D perhaps matching TRBD2 (6 bases). Trimming removed 3 bases from V and 6 bases from J, with 7 bases in between. The CDR3 totals 12 residues. Here the CDR3 DNA reads TGTGCCAGCAGTTTTGCGGGGGATACGCAGTATTTT. This codes for CASSFAGDTQYF.